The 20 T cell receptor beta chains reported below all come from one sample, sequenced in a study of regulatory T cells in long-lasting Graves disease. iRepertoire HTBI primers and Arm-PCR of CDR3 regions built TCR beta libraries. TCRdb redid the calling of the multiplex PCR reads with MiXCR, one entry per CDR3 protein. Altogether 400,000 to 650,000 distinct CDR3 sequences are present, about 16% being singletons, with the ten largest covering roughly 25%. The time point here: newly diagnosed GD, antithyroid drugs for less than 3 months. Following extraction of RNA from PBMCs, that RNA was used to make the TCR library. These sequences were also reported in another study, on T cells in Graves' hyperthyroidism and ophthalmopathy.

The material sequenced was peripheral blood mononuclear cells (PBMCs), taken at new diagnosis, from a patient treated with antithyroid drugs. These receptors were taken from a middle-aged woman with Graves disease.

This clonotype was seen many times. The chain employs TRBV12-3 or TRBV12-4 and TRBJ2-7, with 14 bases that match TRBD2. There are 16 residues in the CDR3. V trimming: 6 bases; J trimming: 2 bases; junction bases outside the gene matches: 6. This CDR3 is CASSPGLAGGTYEQYF. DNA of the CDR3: TGTGCCAGCAGCCCAGGACTAGCGGGGGGAACCTACGAGCAGTACTTC.

CDR3 coding DNA: TGTGCCTGGAGGGAACAGGTGAACACTGAAGCTTTCTTT. Its translation is CAWREQVNTEAFF. This chain connects TRBV30 to TRBJ1-1; TRBD1 might be the D (5 bases). This CDR3 contains 13 residues. Trimming cost V 3 bases and J 0 bases, with 8 bases left between them. The germline gives CDR1 GTSNPN, CDR2 SVGIG (reference sequence).

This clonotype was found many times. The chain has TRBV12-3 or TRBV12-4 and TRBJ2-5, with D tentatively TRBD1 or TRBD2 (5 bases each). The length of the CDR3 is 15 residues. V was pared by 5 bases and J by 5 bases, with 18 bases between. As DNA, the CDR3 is TGTGCCAGCAGTGAGGGGATTAGAGCTTGGGAGACCCAGTACTTC. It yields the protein CASSEGIRAWETQYF.

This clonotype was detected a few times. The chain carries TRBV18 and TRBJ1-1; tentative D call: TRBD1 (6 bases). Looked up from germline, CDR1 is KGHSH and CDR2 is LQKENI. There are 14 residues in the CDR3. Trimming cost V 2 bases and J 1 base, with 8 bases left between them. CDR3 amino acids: CASSPGGQNTEAFF. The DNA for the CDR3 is TGTGCCAGCTCACCAGGGGGACAGAACACTGAAGCTTTCTTT.

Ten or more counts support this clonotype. CDR3 loop: CSARDLGTGGRYTEAFF. The CDR3 DNA follows: TGCAGTGCTAGAGATCTTGGGACAGGGGGCAGGTACACTGAAGCTTTCTTT. The chain combines TRBV20-1 with TRBJ1-1, with 12 nucleotides matching TRBD1. The germline gives CDR1 DFQATT, CDR2 SNEGSKA (reference sequence). The junction had 8 bases not matched to a gene; V was cut back by 0 bases and J by 3 bases. This CDR3 is built from 17 residues.

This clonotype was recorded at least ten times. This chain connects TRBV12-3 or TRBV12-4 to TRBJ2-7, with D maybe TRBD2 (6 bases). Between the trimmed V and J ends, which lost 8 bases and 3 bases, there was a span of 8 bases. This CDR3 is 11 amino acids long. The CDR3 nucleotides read TGTGCCAGCGGGGGGTACTACGAGCAGTACTTC. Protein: CASGGYYEQYF.

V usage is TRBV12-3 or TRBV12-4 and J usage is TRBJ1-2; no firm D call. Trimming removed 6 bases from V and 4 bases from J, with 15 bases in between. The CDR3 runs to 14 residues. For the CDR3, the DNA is TGTGCCAGCAGCCATTCTTCAGAGACCTATGGCTACACCTTC. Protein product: CASSHSSETYGYTF.

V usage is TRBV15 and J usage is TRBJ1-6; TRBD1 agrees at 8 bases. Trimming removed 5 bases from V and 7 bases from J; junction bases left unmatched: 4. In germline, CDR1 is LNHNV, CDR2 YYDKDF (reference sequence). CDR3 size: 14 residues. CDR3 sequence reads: CATSLDRVNSPLHF. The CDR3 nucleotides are TGTGCCACCAGCTTGGACAGGGTAAATTCACCCCTCCACTTT.

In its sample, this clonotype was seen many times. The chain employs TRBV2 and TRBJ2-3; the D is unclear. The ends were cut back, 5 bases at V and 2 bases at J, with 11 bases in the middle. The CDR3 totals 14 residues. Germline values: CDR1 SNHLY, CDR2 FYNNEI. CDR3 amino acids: CASSRSANTDTQYF. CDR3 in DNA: TGTGCCAGCAGTCGGTCGGCCAACACAGATACGCAGTATTTT.

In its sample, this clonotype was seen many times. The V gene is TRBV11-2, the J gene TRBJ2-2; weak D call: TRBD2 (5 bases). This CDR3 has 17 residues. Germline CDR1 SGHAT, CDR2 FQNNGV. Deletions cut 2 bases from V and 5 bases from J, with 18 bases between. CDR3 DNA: TGTGCCAGCAGCTTATTCGGTCTGGAGGCTAAGACCGGGGAGCTGTTTTTT. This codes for CASSLFGLEAKTGELFF.

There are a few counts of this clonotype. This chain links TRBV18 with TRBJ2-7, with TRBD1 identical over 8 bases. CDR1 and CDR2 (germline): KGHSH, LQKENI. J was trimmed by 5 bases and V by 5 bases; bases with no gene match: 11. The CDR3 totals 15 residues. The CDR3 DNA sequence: TGTGCCAGCTCAGCAACAGGGGGAAGTATGGACGAGCAGTACTTC. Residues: CASSATGGSMDEQYF.

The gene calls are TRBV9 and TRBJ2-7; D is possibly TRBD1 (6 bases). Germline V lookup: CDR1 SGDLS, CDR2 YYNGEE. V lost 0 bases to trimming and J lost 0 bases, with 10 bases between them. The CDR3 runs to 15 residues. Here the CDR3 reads CASSVGDTSSYEQYF. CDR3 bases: TGTGCCAGCAGCGTAGGGGACACAAGCTCCTACGAGCAGTACTTC.

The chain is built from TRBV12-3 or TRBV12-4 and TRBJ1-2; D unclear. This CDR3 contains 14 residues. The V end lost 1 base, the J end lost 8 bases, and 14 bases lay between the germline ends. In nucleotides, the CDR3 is TGTGCCAGCAGTTTAGTCGGCCGTAGTTGGGGCTACACCTTC. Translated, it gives CASSLVGRSWGYTF.

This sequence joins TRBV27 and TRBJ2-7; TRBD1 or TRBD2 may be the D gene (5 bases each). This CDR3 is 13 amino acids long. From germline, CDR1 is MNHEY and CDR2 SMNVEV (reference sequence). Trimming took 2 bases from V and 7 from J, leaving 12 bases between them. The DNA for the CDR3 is TGTGCCAGCAGTTTACGGGGACGAGGGGAGCAGTACTTC. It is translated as CASSLRGRGEQYF.

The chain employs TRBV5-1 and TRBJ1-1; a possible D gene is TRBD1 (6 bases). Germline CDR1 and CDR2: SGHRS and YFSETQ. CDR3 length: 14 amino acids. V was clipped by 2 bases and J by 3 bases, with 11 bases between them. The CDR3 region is CASSFGGAHTEAFF. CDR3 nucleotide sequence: TGCGCCAGCAGCTTTGGGGGGGCCCACACTGAAGCTTTCTTT.

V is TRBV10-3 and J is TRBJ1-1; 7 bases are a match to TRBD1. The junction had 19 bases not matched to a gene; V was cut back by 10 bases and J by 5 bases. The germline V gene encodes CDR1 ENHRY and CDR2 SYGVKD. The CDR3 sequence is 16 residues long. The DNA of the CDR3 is TGTGCCAGCAGCCACCATGGGGACAGTAAATATACTGAAGCTTTCTTT. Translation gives CASSHHGDSKYTEAFF.

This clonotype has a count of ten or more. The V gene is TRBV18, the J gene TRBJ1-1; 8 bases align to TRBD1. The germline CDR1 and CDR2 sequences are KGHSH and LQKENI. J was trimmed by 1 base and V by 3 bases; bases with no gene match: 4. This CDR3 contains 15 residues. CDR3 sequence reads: CASSPRDRPNTEAFF. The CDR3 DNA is TGTGCCAGCTCACCGCGGGACAGGCCGAACACTGAAGCTTTCTTT.

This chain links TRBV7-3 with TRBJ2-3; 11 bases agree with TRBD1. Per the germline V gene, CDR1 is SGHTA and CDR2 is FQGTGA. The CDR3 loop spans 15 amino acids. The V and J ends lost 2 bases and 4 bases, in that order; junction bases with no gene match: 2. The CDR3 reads CASSLGQGAPDTQYF. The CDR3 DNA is TGTGCCAGCAGCTTAGGACAGGGGGCTCCAGATACGCAGTATTTT.

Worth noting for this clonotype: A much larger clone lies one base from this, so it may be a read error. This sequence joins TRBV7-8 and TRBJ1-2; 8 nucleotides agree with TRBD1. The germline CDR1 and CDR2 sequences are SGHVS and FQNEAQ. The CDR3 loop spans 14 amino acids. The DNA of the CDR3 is TGTGCCAGCAGCTTATTGCAGGGGGCGTCTGGCTGCACCTTC. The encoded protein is CASSLLQGASGCTF.

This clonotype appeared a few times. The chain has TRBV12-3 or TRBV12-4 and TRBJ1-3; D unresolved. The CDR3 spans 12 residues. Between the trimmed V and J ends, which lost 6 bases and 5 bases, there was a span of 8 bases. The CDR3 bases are TGTGCCAGCAGACGTGGACGAAACACCATATATTTT. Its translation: CASRRGRNTIYF.